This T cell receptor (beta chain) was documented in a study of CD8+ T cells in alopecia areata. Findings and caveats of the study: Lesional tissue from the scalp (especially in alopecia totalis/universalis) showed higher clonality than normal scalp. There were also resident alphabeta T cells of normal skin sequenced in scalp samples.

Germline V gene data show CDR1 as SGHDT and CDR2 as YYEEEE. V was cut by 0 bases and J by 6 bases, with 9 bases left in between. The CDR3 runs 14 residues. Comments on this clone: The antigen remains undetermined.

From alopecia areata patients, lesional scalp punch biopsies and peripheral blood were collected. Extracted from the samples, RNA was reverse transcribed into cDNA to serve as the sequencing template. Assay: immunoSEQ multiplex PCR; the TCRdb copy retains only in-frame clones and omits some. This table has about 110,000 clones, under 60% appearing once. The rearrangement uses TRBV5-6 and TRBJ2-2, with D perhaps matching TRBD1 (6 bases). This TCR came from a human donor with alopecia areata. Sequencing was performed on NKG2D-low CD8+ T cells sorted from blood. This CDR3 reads CASSLARGAGELFF. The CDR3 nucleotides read TGTGCCAGCAGCTTGGCCAGGGGAGCCGGGGAGCTGTTTTTT.